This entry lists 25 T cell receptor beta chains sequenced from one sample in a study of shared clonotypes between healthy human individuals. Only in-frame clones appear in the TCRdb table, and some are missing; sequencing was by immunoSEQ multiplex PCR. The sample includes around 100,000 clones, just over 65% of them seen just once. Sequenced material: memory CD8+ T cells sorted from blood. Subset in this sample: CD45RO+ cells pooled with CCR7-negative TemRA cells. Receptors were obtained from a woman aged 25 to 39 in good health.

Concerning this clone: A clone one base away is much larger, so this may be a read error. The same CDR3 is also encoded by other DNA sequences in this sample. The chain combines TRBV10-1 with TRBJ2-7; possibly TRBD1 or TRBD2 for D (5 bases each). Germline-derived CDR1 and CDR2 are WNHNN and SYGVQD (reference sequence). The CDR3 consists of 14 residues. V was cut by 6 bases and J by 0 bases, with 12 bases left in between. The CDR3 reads CASSRDPSSYEQYF. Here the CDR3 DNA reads TGCGCCAGCAGCCGGGACCCGAGCTCCTACGAGCAGTACTTC.

CDR3 residues: CASSSIQSSGANVLTF. DNA for the CDR3: TGTGCCAGCAGTTCGATCCAGAGCTCTGGGGCCAACGTCCTGACTTTC. The rearrangement uses TRBV27 and TRBJ2-6; D is unresolved. CDR1 and CDR2 from the germline V gene are MNHEY and SMNVEV (reference sequence). The V and J ends lost 4 bases and 0 bases respectively, with 10 bases between them. The CDR3 sequence is 16 residues long.

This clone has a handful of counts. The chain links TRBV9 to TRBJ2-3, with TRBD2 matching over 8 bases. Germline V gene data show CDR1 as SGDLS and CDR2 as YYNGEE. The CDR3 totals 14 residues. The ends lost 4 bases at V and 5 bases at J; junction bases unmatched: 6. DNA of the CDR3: TGTGCCAGCAGCCGTAGCGGGAAGGAAGATACGCAGTATTTT. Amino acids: CASSRSGKEDTQYF. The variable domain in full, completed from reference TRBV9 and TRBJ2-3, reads DSGVTQTPKHLITATGQRVTLRCSPRSGDLSVYWYQQSLDQGLQFLIQYYNGEERAKGNILERFSAQQFPDLHSELNLSSLELGDSALYFCASSRSGKEDTQYFGPGTRLTVL.

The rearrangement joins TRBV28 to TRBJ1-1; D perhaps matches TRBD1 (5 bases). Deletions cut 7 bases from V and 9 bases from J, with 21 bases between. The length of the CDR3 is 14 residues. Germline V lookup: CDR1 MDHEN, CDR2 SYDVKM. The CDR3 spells CASTSAAGTIKAFF. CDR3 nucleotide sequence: TGTGCCAGCACCTCAGCCGCCGGGACGATAAAAGCTTTCTTT.

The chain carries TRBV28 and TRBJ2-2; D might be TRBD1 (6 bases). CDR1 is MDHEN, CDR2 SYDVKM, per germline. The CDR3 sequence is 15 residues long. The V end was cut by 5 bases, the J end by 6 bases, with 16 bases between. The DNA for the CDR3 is TGTGCCAGCAGTAGGGGACAAGACTTTCCCGGGGAGCTGTTTTTT. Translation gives CASSRGQDFPGELFF.

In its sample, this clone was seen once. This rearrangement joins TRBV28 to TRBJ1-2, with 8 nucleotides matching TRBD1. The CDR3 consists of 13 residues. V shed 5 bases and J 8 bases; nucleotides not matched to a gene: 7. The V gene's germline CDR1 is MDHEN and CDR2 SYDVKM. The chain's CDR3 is CASSLDRELGYTF. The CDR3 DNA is TGTGCCAGCAGTCTGGACAGGGAATTGGGCTACACCTTC.

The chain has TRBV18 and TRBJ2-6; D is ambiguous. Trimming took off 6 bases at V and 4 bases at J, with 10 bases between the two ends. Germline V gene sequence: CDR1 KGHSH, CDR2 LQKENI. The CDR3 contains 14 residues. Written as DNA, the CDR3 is TGTGCCAGCTCCCCCCCTTTGGGGGCCAACGTCCTGACTTTC. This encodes CASSPPLGANVLTF.

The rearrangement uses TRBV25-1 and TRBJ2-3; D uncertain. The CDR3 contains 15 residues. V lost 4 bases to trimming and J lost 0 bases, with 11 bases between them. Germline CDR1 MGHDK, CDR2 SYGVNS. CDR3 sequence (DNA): TGTGCCAGCAGTGTAAACGGTATTAGCACAGATACGCAGTATTTT. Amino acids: CASSVNGISTDTQYF.

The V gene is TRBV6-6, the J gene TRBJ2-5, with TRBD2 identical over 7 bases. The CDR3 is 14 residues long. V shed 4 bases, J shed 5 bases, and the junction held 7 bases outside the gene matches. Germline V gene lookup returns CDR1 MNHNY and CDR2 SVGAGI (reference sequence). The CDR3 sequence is CASSSAGEYETQYF. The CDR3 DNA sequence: TGTGCCAGCAGTTCGGCGGGAGAATATGAGACCCAGTACTTC.

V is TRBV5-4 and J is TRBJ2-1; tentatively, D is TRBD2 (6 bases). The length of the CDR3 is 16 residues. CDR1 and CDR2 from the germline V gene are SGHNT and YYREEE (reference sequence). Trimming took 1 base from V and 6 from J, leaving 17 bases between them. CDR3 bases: TGTGCCAGCAGCTTGAGTACGGGAGAGTTCATCAATGAGCAGTTCTTC. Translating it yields CASSLSTGEFINEQFF.

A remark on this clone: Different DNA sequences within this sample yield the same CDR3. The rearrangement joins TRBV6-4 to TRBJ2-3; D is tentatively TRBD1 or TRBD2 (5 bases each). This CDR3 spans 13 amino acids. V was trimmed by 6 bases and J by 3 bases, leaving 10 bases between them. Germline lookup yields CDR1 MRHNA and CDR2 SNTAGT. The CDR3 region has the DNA TGTGCCAGCAGCGAGGGGTCGACAGATACGCAGTATTTT. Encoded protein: CASSEGSTDTQYF.

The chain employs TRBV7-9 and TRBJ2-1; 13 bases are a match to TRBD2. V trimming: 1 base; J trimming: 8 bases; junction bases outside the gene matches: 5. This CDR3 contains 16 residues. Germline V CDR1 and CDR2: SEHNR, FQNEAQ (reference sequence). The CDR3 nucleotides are TGTGCCAGCAGCTTAGAAGGACTAGCGGGAGACCATGAGCAGTTCTTC. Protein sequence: CASSLEGLAGDHEQFF.

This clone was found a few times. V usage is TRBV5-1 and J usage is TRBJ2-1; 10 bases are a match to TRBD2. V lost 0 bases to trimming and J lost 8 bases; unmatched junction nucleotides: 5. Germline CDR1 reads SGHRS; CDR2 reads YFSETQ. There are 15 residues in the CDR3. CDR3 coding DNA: TGCGCCAGCAGCTTGGGTGCTAGCGGGAGCGATGAGCAGTTCTTC. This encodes CASSLGASGSDEQFF. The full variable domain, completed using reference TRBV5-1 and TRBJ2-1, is KAGVTQTPRYLIKTRGQQVTLSCSPISGHRSVSWYQQTPGQGLQFLFEYFSETQRNKGNFPGRFSGRQFSNSRSEMNVSTLELGDSALYLCASSLGASGSDEQFFGPGTRLTVL.

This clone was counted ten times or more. CDR3 in amino acids: CASSDLEGVTEKETQYF. CDR3 coding DNA: TGTGCCAGCAGCGACCTGGAGGGGGTGACAGAGAAAGAGACCCAGTACTTC. The chain uses TRBV25-1 and TRBJ2-5; D possibly uses TRBD1 or TRBD2 (6 bases each). This CDR3 is built from 17 residues. V lost 6 bases, J lost 3 bases, and 23 bases lay in between. Germline assignment: CDR1 MGHDK and CDR2 SYGVNS.

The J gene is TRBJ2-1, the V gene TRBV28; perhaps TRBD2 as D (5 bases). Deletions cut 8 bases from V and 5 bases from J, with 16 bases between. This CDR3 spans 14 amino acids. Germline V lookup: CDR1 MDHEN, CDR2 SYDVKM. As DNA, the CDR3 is TGTGCCAGCCGCGGGCCCTCCTGGGACAATGAGCAGTTCTTC. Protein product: CASRGPSWDNEQFF.

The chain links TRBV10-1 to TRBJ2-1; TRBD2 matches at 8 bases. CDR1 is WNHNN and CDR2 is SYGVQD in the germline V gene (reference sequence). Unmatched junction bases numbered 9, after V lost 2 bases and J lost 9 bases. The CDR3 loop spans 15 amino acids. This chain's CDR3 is CASSEGLAPLSEQFF. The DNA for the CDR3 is TGCGCCAGCAGTGAGGGACTAGCCCCTCTATCTGAGCAGTTCTTC.

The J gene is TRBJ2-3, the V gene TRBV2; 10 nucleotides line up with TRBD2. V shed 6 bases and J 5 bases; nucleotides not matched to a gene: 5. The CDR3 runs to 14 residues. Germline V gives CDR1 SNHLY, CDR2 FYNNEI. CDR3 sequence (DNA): TGTGCCAGCAGCGCTAGCGGGAGTTTAGATACGCAGTATTTT. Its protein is CASSASGSLDTQYF.

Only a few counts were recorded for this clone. The CDR3 spells CASSVGSGWPYEQYF. In DNA, the CDR3 is TGTGCCAGCAGCGTAGGCAGCGGGTGGCCCTACGAGCAGTACTTC. The rearrangement uses TRBV9 and TRBJ2-5; maybe TRBD2 (6 bases). Near its end, the DNA agrees better with TRBJ2-7, so the J call may be wrong. Germline V gene data show CDR1 as SGDLS and CDR2 as YYNGEE. This CDR3 has 15 amino acids.

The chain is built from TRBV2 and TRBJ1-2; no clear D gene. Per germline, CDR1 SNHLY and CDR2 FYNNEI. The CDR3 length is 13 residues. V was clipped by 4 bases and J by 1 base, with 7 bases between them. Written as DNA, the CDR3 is TGTGCCAGCAGTGGAACAGTTAACTATGGCTACACCTTC. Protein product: CASSGTVNYGYTF.

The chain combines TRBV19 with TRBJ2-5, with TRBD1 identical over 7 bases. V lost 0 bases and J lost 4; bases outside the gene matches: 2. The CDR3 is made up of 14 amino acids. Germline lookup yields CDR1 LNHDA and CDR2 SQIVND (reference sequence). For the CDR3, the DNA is TGTGCCAGTAGTATAGAGGGGACAGCAGAGACCCAGTACTTC. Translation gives CASSIEGTAETQYF.

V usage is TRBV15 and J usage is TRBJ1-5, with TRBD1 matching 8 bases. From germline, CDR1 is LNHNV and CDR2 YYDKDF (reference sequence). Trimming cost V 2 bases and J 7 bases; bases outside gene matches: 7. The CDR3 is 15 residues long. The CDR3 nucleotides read TGTGCCACCAGCAGACTCGGACAGGGAGACCAGCCCCAGCATTTT. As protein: CATSRLGQGDQPQHF.

As DNA, the CDR3 is TGTGCCAGCAGCCAGCCAGGGGCGGGAGTTAGCACCGGGGAGCTGTTTTTT. Translated: CASSQPGAGVSTGELFF. This chain links TRBV4-2 with TRBJ2-2; D is possibly TRBD2 (7 bases). Germline V gives CDR1 LGHNA, CDR2 YNFKEQ. Trimming pared 3 bases from V and 4 bases from J, leaving 18 bases between. The length of the CDR3 is 17 residues.

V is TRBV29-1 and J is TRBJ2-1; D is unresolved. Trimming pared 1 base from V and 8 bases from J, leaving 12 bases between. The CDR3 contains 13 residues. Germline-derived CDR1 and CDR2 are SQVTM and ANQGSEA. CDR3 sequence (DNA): TGCAGCGTTGAAGTAGTCCCAAATTATGAGCAGTTCTTC. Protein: CSVEVVPNYEQFF.

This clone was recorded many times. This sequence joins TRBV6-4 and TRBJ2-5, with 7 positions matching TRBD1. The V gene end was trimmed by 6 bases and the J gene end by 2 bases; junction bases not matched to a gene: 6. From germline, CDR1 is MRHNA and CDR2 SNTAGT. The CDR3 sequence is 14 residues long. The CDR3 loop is CASSPTGQQETQYF. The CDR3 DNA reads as TGTGCCAGCAGCCCAACGGGACAGCAAGAGACCCAGTACTTC.

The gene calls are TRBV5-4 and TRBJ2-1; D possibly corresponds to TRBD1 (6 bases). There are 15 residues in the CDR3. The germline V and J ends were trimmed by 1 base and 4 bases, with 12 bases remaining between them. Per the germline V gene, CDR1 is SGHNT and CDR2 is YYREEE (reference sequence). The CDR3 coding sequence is TGTGCCAGCAGCTTGAGCAGGGGCGAATACAATGAGCAGTTCTTC. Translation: CASSLSRGEYNEQFF. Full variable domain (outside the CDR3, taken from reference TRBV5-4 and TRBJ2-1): ETGVTQSPTHLIKTRGQQVTLRCSSQSGHNTVSWYQQALGQGPQFIFQYYREEENGRGNFPPRFSGLQFPNYSSELNVNALELDDSALYLCASSLSRGEYNEQFFGPGTRLTVL.